The clone carrying this T cell receptor (beta chain) was seen a handful of times. Its antigen is as yet unknown. Other nucleotide sequences in the sample specify the same CDR3. Germline V CDR1 and CDR2: SEHNR, FQNEAQ (reference sequence). Trimming took 5 bases from V and 2 from J; bases not matched to a gene: 5. The CDR3 spans 16 residues. Each sorted population was over 98% pure. This sample is part of a study of beta chain features in type 1 diabetes. All of the isolated RNA was reverse transcribed, so expressed TCRB transcripts were sequenced. The repertoire was sequenced with immunoSEQ multiplex PCR; TCRdb's copy has only in-frame clones and lacks some. The sample lists 850,000 to 900,000 clones; about a sixth were seen once. Study-wide points: Comparison showed that naive, central memory and Treg TCRB repertoires appeared more similar among patients than among healthy donors.

V and J are TRBV7-9 and TRBJ2-1; 11 bases match TRBD2. The sequence derives from a woman in her late teens or twenties in good health. The source material was naive CD4+ T cells from blood. The CDR3 DNA follows: TGTGCCAGCAGCCTATTAGCGGGAGGGACCTACAATGAGCAGTTCTTC. Protein product: CASSLLAGGTYNEQFF.